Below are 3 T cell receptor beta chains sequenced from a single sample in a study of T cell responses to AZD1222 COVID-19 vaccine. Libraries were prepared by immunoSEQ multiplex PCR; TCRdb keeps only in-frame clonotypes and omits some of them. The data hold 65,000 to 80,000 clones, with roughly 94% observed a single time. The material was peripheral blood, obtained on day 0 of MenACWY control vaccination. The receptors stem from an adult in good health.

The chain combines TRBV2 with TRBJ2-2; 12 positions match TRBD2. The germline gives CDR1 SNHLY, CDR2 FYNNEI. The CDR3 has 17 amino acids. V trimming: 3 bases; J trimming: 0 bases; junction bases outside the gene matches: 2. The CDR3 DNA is TGTGCCAGCAGTGAGTCTAGCGGGGGGGCGAACACCGGGGAGCTGTTTTTT. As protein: CASSESSGGANTGELFF. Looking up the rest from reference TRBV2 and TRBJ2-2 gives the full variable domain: EPEVTQTPSHQVTQMGQEVILRCVPISNHLYFYWYRQILGQKVEFLVSFYNNEISEKSEIFDDQFSVERPDGSNFTLKIRSTKLEDSAMYFCASSESSGGANTGELFFGEGSRLTVL.

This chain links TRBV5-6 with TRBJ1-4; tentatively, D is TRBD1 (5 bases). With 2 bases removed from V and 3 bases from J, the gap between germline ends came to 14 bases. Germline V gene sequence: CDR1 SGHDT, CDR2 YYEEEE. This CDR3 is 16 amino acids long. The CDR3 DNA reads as TGTGCCAGCAGCTTCCCTCAGGGTCGATCTAATGAAAAACTGTTTTTT. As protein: CASSFPQGRSNEKLFF.

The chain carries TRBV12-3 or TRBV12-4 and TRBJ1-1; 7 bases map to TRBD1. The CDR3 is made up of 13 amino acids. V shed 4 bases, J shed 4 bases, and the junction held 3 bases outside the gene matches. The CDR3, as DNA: TGTGCCAGCAGTTCTCCAGGGGGCACTGAAGCTTTCTTT. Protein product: CASSSPGGTEAFF.